This TCR beta chain appears in the sequencing data of a study of tumor and adjacent non-tumor tissue in lung cancer. The CDR3 is 15 residues long. Germline V gene sequence: CDR1 MNHEY, CDR2 SVGEGT. RNA was extracted from bulk tissue without any cell sorting. The normal lung tissue was taken more than 3 cm from the tumor edge. A modified ARM-PCR protocol with three rounds of nested PCR amplified TCRbeta. TCRdb re-derived calls from the multiplex PCR reads in MiXCR, one entry per CDR3 protein. The data contain tens of thousands of distinct CDR3 sequences, 76% of them singletons. Overall study results and limits: TCR diversity was significantly greater in tumor than normal lung tissue. Patients with more diverse tumor TCRs had worse survival. Normal lung showed higher cumulative top 100 clone frequency than tumor.

This clonotype was found once. Its antigen is currently unknown. One junction end does not reproduce the germline sequence, and a read error may be involved. Sequences were obtained from distant non-tumor lung tissue. The TCR comes from an older man with non-small cell lung cancer. J is TRBJ2-2 and V is TRBV6-2 or TRBV6-3; 10 nucleotides match TRBD1. The CDR3 DNA is TGTGACAGTAGTCCCGGGACAGGGGACACCGGGGAGTTGTTTTTT. This sequence encodes CDSSPGTGDTGELFF.